This T cell receptor (beta chain) was recovered during a study of blood T cell repertoires in COVID-19. Germline V lookup: CDR1 LNHNV, CDR2 YYDKDF (reference sequence). CDR3 size: 15 residues. The junction had 5 bases not matched to a gene; V was cut back by 5 bases and J by 2 bases. The repertoire was sequenced with immunoSEQ multiplex PCR; TCRdb's copy has only in-frame clones and lacks some. The sample comprises some 400,000 clones, 81% of which are singletons, and about 1% rests with the top ten. This sequence originates from a human donor with acute or convalescent COVID-19. The donor label of this sample is uncertain. This chain uses TRBV15 with TRBJ2-5, with 10 nucleotides matching TRBD2. The material sequenced was peripheral blood. The DNA for the CDR3 is TGTGCCACCAGCCCCGGACTAGCGGTGCAAGAGACCCAGTACTTC. Translated: CATSPGLAVQETQYF.